Listed below are T cell receptor beta chains from one sample, sequenced in a study of blood T cells in healthy people across ages. TCRdb used MiXCR to reprocess the 5' RACE reads, holding one entry per CDR3 protein. The data contain about 1,400,000 distinct CDR3 sequences, approximately 60% of them seen just once; the ten biggest clones take up more than 6%. The sequencing sample was made of blood. These receptors originate from a young man in good health. Both conserved end residues are part of each CDR3. The D gene is left open where the match is weak. Size is stated for part of the rows, as once, few or many counts, or as a class when the clone is expanded.

V: TRBV3-1
D: -
J: TRBJ2-7
size: -
CDR3: CASSQGRRKDPYF
DNA: TGTGCCAGCAGCCAGGGTCGGAGAAAGGACCCGTACTTC

V: TRBV4-1
D: -
J: TRBJ2-1
size: -
CDR3: CASSQAQGLFNEQFF
DNA: TGCGCCAGCAGCCAAGCCCAAGGACTATTCAATGAGCAGTTCTTC

V: TRBV7-9
D: -
J: TRBJ1-1
size: -
CDR3: CASSLEIANTEAFF
DNA: TGTGCCAGCAGCTTAGAAATTGCCAACACTGAAGCTTTCTTT

V: TRBV2
D: -
J: TRBJ2-7
size: -
CDR3: CASGVGGRLYEQYF
DNA: TGTGCCAGCGGGGTCGGGGGACGCCTATACGAGCAGTACTTC

V: TRBV12-3/TRBV12-4
D: TRBD1
J: TRBJ1-5
size: -
CDR3: CASTLDRGRGSNQPQHF
DNA: TGTGCCAGCACCTTAGACAGGGGCAGAGGGAGCAATCAGCCCCAGCATTTT

V: TRBV29-1
D: -
J: TRBJ1-2
size: few
CDR3: CSVREVRGINYGYTF
DNA: TGCAGCGTCCGAGAGGTGAGGGGGATCAACTATGGCTACACCTTC

V: TRBV7-6
D: -
J: TRBJ2-3
size: -
CDR3: CASSLRIRDSDTQYF
DNA: TGTGCCAGCAGCTTACGTATCAGGGATTCAGATACGCAGTATTTT

V: TRBV30
D: -
J: TRBJ2-7
size: once
CDR3: CAWSVPNGYEQYF
DNA: TGTGCCTGGAGTGTACCGAACGGCTACGAGCAGTACTTC

V: TRBV5-1
D: -
J: TRBJ2-7
size: -
CDR3: CASSLAKAGYEQYF
DNA: TGCGCCAGCAGCTTGGCCAAGGCTGGATACGAGCAGTACTTC

V: TRBV6-2/TRBV6-3
D: TRBD2
J: TRBJ2-2
size: -
CDR3: CASSYSTSGGNTGELFF
DNA: TGTGCCAGCAGTTACTCTACTAGCGGGGGGAACACCGGGGAGCTGTTTTTT

V: TRBV6-6
D: -
J: TRBJ1-5
size: -
CDR3: CATSPGQPQHF
DNA: TGTGCCACCAGTCCGGGGCAGCCCCAGCATTTT

V: TRBV11-2
D: TRBD2
J: TRBJ2-5
size: -
CDR3: CASSLSGLAGDRQYF
DNA: TGTGCCAGCAGCTTATCGGGACTAGCGGGAGATCGGCAGTACTTC

V: TRBV27
D: -
J: TRBJ1-4
size: few
CDR3: CASSFQGSTNEKLFF
DNA: TGTGCCAGCAGTTTCCAGGGATCAACTAATGAAAAACTGTTTTTT

V: TRBV28
D: -
J: TRBJ2-7
size: -
CDR3: CASSFEHMTYEQYF
DNA: TGTGCCAGCAGTTTCGAACACATGACTTACGAGCAGTACTTC

V: TRBV10-1
D: TRBD2
J: TRBJ2-7
size: few
CDR3: CASSEASGAYEQYF
DNA: TGCGCCAGCAGTGAGGCTAGCGGGGCCTACGAGCAGTACTTC

V: TRBV7-2
D: TRBD2
J: TRBJ2-5
size: -
CDR3: CASSLELAGCVKYF
DNA: TGTGCCAGCAGCTTAGAACTAGCGGGGTGCGTGAAGTACTTC

V: TRBV28
D: TRBD1
J: TRBJ1-5
size: few
CDR3: CASSPWDRRSNQPQHF
DNA: TGTGCCAGCAGTCCATGGGACAGGAGGTCCAATCAGCCCCAGCATTTT

V: TRBV5-1
D: -
J: TRBJ1-2
size: few
CDR3: CASSLSMGNYGYTF
DNA: TGCGCCAGCAGCTTGTCGATGGGTAACTATGGCTACACCTTC

V: TRBV15
D: TRBD2
J: TRBJ2-2
size: once
CDR3: CATSTPPGASGRRFRSGELFF
DNA: TGTGCCACCAGCACCCCCCCGGGGGCTAGCGGGAGACGATTTCGCTCCGGGGAGCTGTTTTTT

V: TRBV25-1
D: TRBD2
J: TRBJ2-5
size: many
CDR3: CASSEGAGDIETQYF
DNA: TGTGCCAGCAGTGAAGGTGCGGGAGATATAGAGACCCAGTACTTC

V: TRBV10-3
D: TRBD2
J: TRBJ2-3
size: -
CDR3: CATLAGGTDTQYF
DNA: TGTGCCACCTTAGCGGGAGGCACAGATACGCAGTATTTT

V: TRBV20-1
D: TRBD2
J: TRBJ2-3
size: -
CDR3: CSARDFSGGRIDTQYF
DNA: TGCAGTGCTAGAGATTTTAGCGGGGGCCGGATAGATACGCAGTATTTT

V: TRBV5-1
D: TRBD1
J: TRBJ2-5
size: -
CDR3: CASSPAPKTGWEQYF
DNA: TGCGCCAGCAGCCCAGCCCCTAAGACAGGGTGGGAGCAGTACTTC

V: TRBV20-1
D: -
J: TRBJ2-7
size: few
CDR3: CSAPGGEAYEQYF
DNA: TGCAGTGCCCCAGGGGGGGAAGCCTACGAGCAGTACTTC

V: TRBV4-1
D: TRBD2
J: TRBJ2-5
size: -
CDR3: CASSSPTSGRGRNEQYF
DNA: TGCGCCAGCAGCTCCCCGACTAGCGGGAGGGGAAGGAATGAGCAGTACTTC

V: TRBV6-2/TRBV6-3
D: TRBD1
J: TRBJ1-2
size: -
CDR3: CASSYRPGGYYGYTF
DNA: TGTGCCAGCAGTTACCGTCCAGGGGGCTACTATGGCTACACCTTC

V: TRBV5-1
D: -
J: TRBJ1-2
size: -
CDR3: CASSLQEHRGYTF
DNA: TGCGCCAGCAGCTTGCAGGAACATCGTGGCTACACCTTC

V: TRBV7-9
D: TRBD1
J: TRBJ2-1
size: -
CDR3: CAGQIRRDRGNEQFF
DNA: TGTGCCGGCCAGATTCGCCGGGACAGGGGGAATGAGCAGTTCTTC

V: TRBV12-3/TRBV12-4
D: -
J: TRBJ2-3
size: few
CDR3: CASSSARSTDTQYF
DNA: TGTGCCAGCAGTTCGGCACGAAGCACAGATACGCAGTATTTT

V: TRBV2
D: -
J: TRBJ2-2
size: -
CDR3: CASSGYSPNTGELFF
DNA: TGTGCCAGCAGTGGGTACAGCCCAAACACCGGGGAGCTGTTTTTT

V: TRBV6-5
D: -
J: TRBJ2-7
size: -
CDR3: CASSGPIETRYF
DNA: TGTGCCAGCAGCGGTCCGATTGAGACCCGGTACTTC

V: TRBV12-3/TRBV12-4
D: -
J: TRBJ2-6
size: -
CDR3: CASSPVNSGANVLTF
DNA: TGTGCCAGCAGTCCTGTCAACTCTGGGGCCAACGTCCTGACTTTC

V: TRBV20-1
D: TRBD1
J: TRBJ1-6
size: -
CDR3: CSAGTADNSPLHF
DNA: TGCAGTGCTGGGACAGCAGATAATTCACCCCTCCACTTT

V: TRBV6-5
D: -
J: TRBJ2-3
size: few
CDR3: CASRRGKSDTQYF
DNA: TGTGCCAGCCGGAGGGGGAAATCAGATACGCAGTATTTT

V: TRBV4-2
D: -
J: TRBJ2-2
size: -
CDR3: CASSQALRDHGELFF
DNA: TGTGCCAGCAGCCAGGCTCTTCGAGACCACGGGGAGCTGTTTTTT

V: TRBV4-3
D: -
J: TRBJ2-1
size: -
CDR3: CASSQETGTYEQFF
DNA: TGCGCCAGCAGCCAAGAGACAGGTACTTATGAGCAGTTCTTC

V: TRBV21-1
D: -
J: TRBJ2-2
size: -
CDR3: CASGAAPQDLNTGELFF
DNA: TGTGCCAGTGGGGCAGCCCCACAAGATTTAAACACCGGGGAGCTGTTTTTT

V: TRBV7-8
D: -
J: TRBJ1-1
size: few
CDR3: CASSYRETEAFF
DNA: TGTGCCAGCAGTTACAGGGAAACTGAAGCTTTCTTT

V: TRBV11-2
D: TRBD2
J: TRBJ2-5
size: -
CDR3: CASSLVTGGPGRETQYF
DNA: TGTGCCAGCAGCTTAGTCACGGGAGGGCCTGGGAGAGAGACCCAGTACTTC

V: TRBV4-1
D: TRBD1
J: TRBJ2-5
size: -
CDR3: CASSYGQGMNWGDLETQYF
DNA: TGCGCCAGCAGCTACGGACAGGGGATGAACTGGGGAGACTTGGAGACCCAGTACTTC

V: TRBV4-1
D: TRBD2
J: TRBJ2-7
size: -
CDR3: CASSQNGGAYEQYF
DNA: TGCGCCAGCAGCCAGAACGGGGGGGCTTACGAGCAGTACTTC

V: TRBV15
D: -
J: TRBJ2-7
size: few
CDR3: CATSRDLAEQYF
DNA: TGTGCCACCAGCAGAGATCTGGCTGAGCAGTACTTC

V: TRBV10-3
D: TRBD2
J: TRBJ2-1
size: -
CDR3: CAISEASGNYNEQFF
DNA: TGTGCCATCAGTGAGGCTAGCGGAAATTACAATGAGCAGTTCTTC

V: TRBV11-2
D: TRBD2
J: TRBJ2-3
size: few
CDR3: CASSGRTRSTDTQYF
DNA: TGTGCCAGCAGCGGCCGGACTAGATCTACAGATACGCAGTATTTT

V: TRBV24-1
D: -
J: TRBJ2-3
size: -
CDR3: CATSDRQGYGTDTQYF
DNA: TGTGCCACCAGTGATCGCCAGGGTTATGGGACAGATACGCAGTATTTT

V: TRBV29-1
D: -
J: TRBJ2-4
size: -
CDR3: CSVEEVYNEQYF
DNA: TGCAGCGTTGAAGAGGTATACAATGAGCAGTACTTC

V: TRBV3-1
D: -
J: TRBJ2-7
size: -
CDR3: CASSPGGGWFYEQYF
DNA: TGTGCCAGCAGTCCAGGAGGGGGCTGGTTCTACGAGCAGTACTTC

V: TRBV4-3
D: -
J: TRBJ1-2
size: -
CDR3: CASSPSGGELGYTF
DNA: TGCGCCAGCAGCCCCTCGGGGGGCGAACTTGGCTACACCTTC

V: TRBV27
D: -
J: TRBJ2-5
size: few
CDR3: CASWCGAGQETQYF
DNA: TGTGCCAGTTGGTGTGGGGCAGGACAAGAGACCCAGTACTTC

V: TRBV28
D: -
J: TRBJ1-1
size: -
CDR3: CASSLMGAEEAFF
DNA: TGTGCCAGCAGTTTAATGGGGGCAGAGGAAGCTTTCTTT

V: TRBV4-2
D: TRBD2
J: TRBJ2-7
size: once
CDR3: CASSPERGNEQYF
DNA: TGTGCCAGCAGCCCAGAGCGGGGGAACGAGCAGTACTTC

V: TRBV20-1
D: TRBD1
J: TRBJ1-1
size: -
CDR3: CSASLPGGIKREAFF
DNA: TGCAGTGCTAGCTTGCCAGGGGGCATTAAGCGTGAAGCTTTCTTT

V: TRBV5-6
D: TRBD2
J: TRBJ2-7
size: -
CDR3: CASRSGSQGYEQYF
DNA: TGTGCCAGCAGAAGCGGGAGCCAAGGGTACGAGCAGTACTTC

V: TRBV21-1
D: -
J: TRBJ2-5
size: few
CDR3: CASRDYQETQYF
DNA: TGTGCCAGCCGCGACTATCAAGAGACCCAGTACTTC